This T cell receptor (beta chain) is from a study of blood T cells in healthy people across ages. Study-wide findings and caveats: Fewer expanded clones and more diversity marked long-lived versus aged donors.

Sample-barcoded 5' priming and a J-beta primer mix drove a second PCR of roughly 6 to 12 cycles. TCRdb reprocessed the 5' RACE reads with MiXCR, giving one entry per CDR3 protein. The table lists about 800,000 distinct CDR3 sequences, approximately 25% of them singletons. Germline V lookup: CDR1 SEHNR, CDR2 FQNEAQ (reference sequence). V lost 5 bases, J lost 6 bases, and 4 bases stayed unmatched. The CDR3 has 13 amino acids. Comment on this clonotype: What it binds is not known.

These same data were also listed under a study on T cells of mothers and their children. That report notes: Three healthy Caucasian mothers, along with their six children, were the donors. Reverse transcription into cDNA received all extracted RNA, at around 1.5 ug per 15 ul.

The chain has TRBV7-9 and TRBJ1-2, with 9 bases matching TRBD1. Sequencing was performed on blood. The clonotype originates from a boy between 5 and 17 years old in good health. DNA of the CDR3: TGTGCCAGCAGCCGGGACAGGGTGCATGGCTACACCTTC. This gives the protein CASSRDRVHGYTF.